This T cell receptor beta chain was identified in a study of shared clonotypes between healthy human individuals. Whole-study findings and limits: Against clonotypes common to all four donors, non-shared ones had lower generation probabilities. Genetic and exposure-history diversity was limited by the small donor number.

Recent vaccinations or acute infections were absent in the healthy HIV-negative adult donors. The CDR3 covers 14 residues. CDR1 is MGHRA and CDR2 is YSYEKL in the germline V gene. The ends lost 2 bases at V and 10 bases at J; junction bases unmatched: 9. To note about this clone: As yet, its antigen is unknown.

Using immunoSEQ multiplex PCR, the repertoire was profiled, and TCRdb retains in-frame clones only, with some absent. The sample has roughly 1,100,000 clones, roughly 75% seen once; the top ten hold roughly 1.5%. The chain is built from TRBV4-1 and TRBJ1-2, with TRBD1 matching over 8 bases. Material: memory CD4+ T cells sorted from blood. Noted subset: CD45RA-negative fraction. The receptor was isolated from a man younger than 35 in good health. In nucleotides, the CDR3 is TGCGCCAGCAGCCAACCACAGGGGGGCATTGACTACACCTTC. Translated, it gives CASSQPQGGIDYTF.